This passage covers 19 T cell receptor beta chains from one sample sequenced in a study of blood T cell repertoires in COVID-19. This table comes from immunoSEQ multiplex PCR, and its TCRdb copy is limited to in-frame clones, with some not included. The table includes about 180,000 clones, under 85% detected once. The specimen was peripheral blood. Every receptor here comes from a woman aged 80 or over with acute or convalescent COVID-19.

This clone was recorded only once. CDR3 sequence (DNA): TGTGCCAGCAGCTCGTTCGGGCGGGGCTACAATGAGCAGTTCTTC. Residues: CASSSFGRGYNEQFF. The chain is built from TRBV5-5 and TRBJ2-1; D perhaps matches TRBD2 (6 bases). The V gene lost 3 bases and the J gene lost 3 bases, with 13 bases spanning the gap. The CDR3 has 15 residues. Germline-derived CDR1 and CDR2 are SGHKS and YYEKEE (reference sequence).

The chain couples TRBV4-3 to TRBJ2-7; 7 nucleotides agree with TRBD1. The CDR3 length is 15 residues. CDR1 is LGHNA and CDR2 is YSLEER in the germline V gene. V was pared by 0 bases and J by 1 base, with 3 bases of the junction left unmatched. The CDR3 nucleotides are TGCGCCAGCAGCCAAGAAGACAGGGATTCCTACGAGCAGTACTTC. The encoded protein is CASSQEDRDSYEQYF.

The chain has TRBV10-3 and TRBJ2-1, with a tentative D call TRBD2 (6 bases). The germline V and J ends were trimmed by 10 bases and 6 bases, with 16 bases remaining between them. CDR1 is ENHRY and CDR2 is SYGVKD in the germline V gene. There are 13 residues in the CDR3. The CDR3 sequence is CATISPGVNEQFF. In DNA, the CDR3 is TGTGCCACCATCTCGCCGGGGGTCAATGAGCAGTTCTTC.

The J gene is TRBJ2-7, the V gene TRBV5-1; TRBD2 matches at 13 bases. Germline lookup yields CDR1 SGHRS and CDR2 YFSETQ. CDR3 length: 17 residues. V lost 2 bases and J lost 6; bases outside the gene matches: 11. The CDR3 region has the DNA TGCGCCAGCAGCTTTGAGGGGACTAGCGGGGCGTACGGCGAGCAGTACTTC. Translation: CASSFEGTSGAYGEQYF.

The chain links TRBV10-3 to TRBJ2-7; 8 bases are a match to TRBD1. With 5 bases clipped from V and 1 base from J, the junction kept 1 base outside the gene matches. The CDR3 loop spans 13 amino acids. Germline CDR1 and CDR2: ENHRY and SYGVKD. The CDR3 DNA reads as TGTGCCATCAGTACAGGGGGGTCCTACGAGCAGTACTTC. Translating it yields CAISTGGSYEQYF.

The chain employs TRBV11-3 and TRBJ1-4, with 7 bases lining up with TRBD1. Germline CDR1 and CDR2: SGHNT and YENEEA. This CDR3 comprises 15 residues. V shed 4 bases, J shed 3 bases, and the junction held 5 bases outside the gene matches. As DNA, the CDR3 is TGTGCCAGCAGCTCGGGGACAGTTCCTAATGAAAAACTGTTTTTT. Residues: CASSSGTVPNEKLFF.

Points on this clone: One junction end does not reproduce the germline sequence, and a read error may be involved. In the same sample, other DNA sequences code for this CDR3. The chain recombines TRBV27 with TRBJ2-7; TRBD2 matches at 8 bases. CDR1 is MNHEY and CDR2 is SMNVEV in the germline V gene (reference sequence). The CDR3 has 14 amino acids. Here the CDR3 DNA reads TGTGCCAGCAGTTTTTTCGGGGGGGCCTATGAGCAGTACTTC. This encodes CASSFFGGAYEQYF.

V usage is TRBV4-3 and J usage is TRBJ2-3; 8 bases match TRBD2. CDR1 LGHNA and CDR2 YSLEER come from the germline V gene. CDR3 length: 17 residues. The V segment lost 3 bases and the J segment 2 bases; nucleotides outside the gene matches: 10. The CDR3 DNA follows: TGCGCCAGCAGCCACGCGCTCGGGGGGGATAACACAGATACGCAGTATTTT. This gives the protein CASSHALGGDNTDTQYF.

V is TRBV6-5 and J is TRBJ2-5, with 8 bases matching TRBD1. The CDR3 loop spans 14 amino acids. Per the germline V gene, CDR1 is MNHEY and CDR2 is SVGAGI. The junction had 7 bases not matched to a gene; V was cut back by 6 bases and J by 4 bases. The CDR3 sequence: CASSPQGVRETQYF. CDR3 sequence (DNA): TGTGCCAGCAGCCCACAGGGGGTAAGAGAGACCCAGTACTTC.

This clone is a singleton in its sample. V and J are TRBV7-9 and TRBJ1-2, with D hard to call. Germline V gene sequence: CDR1 SEHNR, CDR2 FQNEAQ (reference sequence). Trimming removed 1 base at V and 6 bases at J, with 6 bases between. This CDR3 spans 12 amino acids. The CDR3 coding sequence is TGTGCCAGCAGCTTAGGCAGTGATGGCTACACCTTC. Its protein is CASSLGSDGYTF.

The chain links TRBV11-1 to TRBJ2-2, with D possibly being TRBD2 (6 bases). The CDR3 extends over 14 amino acids. CDR1 is SGHAT, CDR2 FQDESV, per germline (reference sequence). The germline V and J ends were trimmed by 0 bases and 4 bases, with 6 bases remaining between them. CDR3 sequence reads: CASSLARGTGELFF. The CDR3 DNA reads TGTGCCAGCAGCTTAGCGCGGGGCACCGGGGAGCTGTTTTTT.

V and J are TRBV4-1 and TRBJ1-1; D not resolved. The CDR3 loop spans 13 amino acids. The germline V gene has CDR1 MGHRA and CDR2 YSYEKL. Trimming took off 4 bases at V and 0 bases at J, with 6 bases between the two ends. The CDR3 is CASSPHMNTEAFF. The CDR3 nucleotides read TGCGCCAGCAGCCCACACATGAACACTGAAGCTTTCTTT.

In this sample, this clone turned up many times. The chain is built from TRBV5-1 and TRBJ1-6; the match to TRBD1 covers 7 bases. With 0 bases clipped from V and 10 bases from J, the junction kept 7 bases outside the gene matches. This CDR3 region has 15 residues. Germline-derived CDR1 and CDR2 are SGHRS and YFSETQ. The CDR3 DNA is TGCGCCAGCAGCTTGGAGTGGACAGGCGGGTCACCCCTCCACTTT. This codes for CASSLEWTGGSPLHF.

The gene calls are TRBV5-4 and TRBJ2-3, with 9 bases fitting TRBD2. CDR1 and CDR2 from the germline V gene are SGHNT and YYREEE (reference sequence). V dropped 2 bases and J dropped 0; count of bases not matched to a gene: 4. CDR3 length: 16 amino acids. Written as DNA, the CDR3 is TGTGCCAGCAGCTTCGGACTAGCGCCTAGCACAGATACGCAGTATTTT. Protein product: CASSFGLAPSTDTQYF. The variable domain in full, with the rest retrieved from reference TRBV5-4 and TRBJ2-3, is ETGVTQSPTHLIKTRGQQVTLRCSSQSGHNTVSWYQQALGQGPQFIFQYYREEENGRGNFPPRFSGLQFPNYSSELNVNALELDDSALYLCASSFGLAPSTDTQYFGPGTRLTVL.

The chain carries TRBV10-2 and TRBJ1-2, with 9 bases matching TRBD1. The CDR3 has 14 amino acids. V lost 6 bases and J lost 2; bases outside the gene matches: 4. CDR1 and CDR2 (germline): WSHSY, SAAADI. The CDR3 nucleotides are TGCGCCAGCAGCAACAGGGGGCAGAACTATGGCTACACCTTC. Translated: CASSNRGQNYGYTF.

The chain carries TRBV9 and TRBJ2-3, with TRBD2 matching 15 bases. The CDR3 loop spans 17 amino acids. V shed 0 bases, J shed 5 bases, and the junction held 4 bases outside the gene matches. Germline V lookup: CDR1 SGDLS, CDR2 YYNGEE. CDR3 bases: TGTGCCAGCAGCGTAGGCGGACTAGCGGGAGGGTTAGATACGCAGTATTTT. Translation gives CASSVGGLAGGLDTQYF.

This sequence joins TRBV6-7 and TRBJ2-4; TRBD2 aligns across 13 bases. TRBV6-7 is reported as an ORF; its role is uncertain. This CDR3 is built from 16 residues. V was pared by 7 bases and J by 4 bases, with 7 bases of the junction left unmatched. The CDR3 is CASKKPTSGGKNIQYF. The CDR3 bases are TGTGCCAGCAAAAAACCGACTAGCGGGGGGAAAAACATTCAGTACTTC.

This clone has a single count. The chain recombines TRBV2 with TRBJ2-5, with D tentatively TRBD1 (6 bases). This CDR3 has 12 residues. Deletions cut 7 bases from V and 2 bases from J, with 8 bases between. CDR1 SNHLY and CDR2 FYNNEI come from the germline V gene. This chain's CDR3 is CASKRGQETQYF. The CDR3 DNA reads TGTGCCAGCAAGAGGGGGCAAGAGACCCAGTACTTC. Complete variable domain (other parts from reference TRBV2 and TRBJ2-5): EPEVTQTPSHQVTQMGQEVILRCVPISNHLYFYWYRQILGQKVEFLVSFYNNEISEKSEIFDDQFSVERPDGSNFTLKIRSTKLEDSAMYFCASKRGQETQYFGPGTRLLVL.

This clone was seen just once. The chain uses TRBV29-1 and TRBJ2-2; 10 bases are shared with TRBD1. Looked up from germline, CDR1 is SQVTM and CDR2 is ANQGSEA. This CDR3 region has 13 residues. Germline trimming cut 7 bases from V and 6 bases from J; bases unmatched to any gene: 5. This chain's CDR3 is CSGRTGGSGELFF. Written as DNA, the CDR3 is TGCAGCGGACGGACAGGGGGATCCGGGGAGCTGTTTTTT.